Below, 18 T cell receptor beta chains from the same sample are listed, as sequenced in a study of circulating CD8 cells and anti-PD-1 response in melanoma. Each library started from roughly 16 ng of total RNA using the QIAseq Immune Repertoire TCR panel. One entry per CDR3 protein results from TCRdb running MiXCR on the reads. The sample has 600 to 750 distinct CDR3 sequences, around 6.6% seen once; the top ten hold about an eighth. Live CD3+CD8+TCRalphabeta+ cells were sorted into four subsets by PD-1 and/or TIGIT. The specimen comprised CD8+ T cells from PBMCs, sampled at baseline or after one month of anti-PD-1 therapy (not recorded which). The receptors stem from a human donor with melanoma.

By its share, this clonotype is large (0.1 to 1%). The rearrangement uses TRBV5-6 and TRBJ2-3; 9 bases are a match to TRBD2. Looked up from germline, CDR1 is SGHDT and CDR2 is YYEEEE. The CDR3 has 17 residues. The trim removed 1 base at V and 1 base at J, leaving 7 bases unmatched. DNA for the CDR3: TGTGCCAGCAGCTTGTCGTCTAGCGGGACGCGCACAGATACGCAGTATTTT. Protein: CASSLSSSGTRTDTQYF.

Only a few counts were recorded for this clonotype. V is TRBV7-9 and J is TRBJ1-2, with D possibly being TRBD1 (5 bases). Trimming stripped 5 bases from V and 5 bases from J, with 18 bases between. This CDR3 comprises 15 residues. Germline V CDR1 and CDR2: SEHNR, FQNEAQ (reference sequence). This CDR3 reads CASSPRQSESYGYTF. The CDR3 DNA sequence: TGTGCCAGCAGCCCTAGACAGAGTGAAAGTTATGGCTACACCTTC.

This clonotype occurred a few times. The chain carries TRBV19 and TRBJ1-2; perhaps TRBD1 as D (5 bases). From germline, CDR1 is LNHDA and CDR2 SQIVND (reference sequence). Trimming took off 9 bases at V and 1 base at J, with 15 bases between the two ends. The CDR3 extends over 14 amino acids. The CDR3, as DNA: TGTGCCAGCGGTGGGGACGTCGATAACTATGGCTACACCTTC. Translation gives CASGGDVDNYGYTF.

By sample share, this clonotype is large. The rearrangement links TRBV28 to TRBJ2-5; 10 bases match TRBD2. With 8 bases clipped from V and 0 bases from J, the junction kept 9 bases outside the gene matches. Germline loops: CDR1 MDHEN, CDR2 SYDVKM. The CDR3 has 16 residues. This CDR3 reads CASGDPGLAYQETQYF. In nucleotides, the CDR3 is TGTGCCAGCGGGGATCCGGGACTAGCGTACCAAGAGACCCAGTACTTC.

Note on this clonotype: This is likely a read error, given that the CDR3 carries no conserved phenylalanine or tryptophan at its end. J is TRBJ2-2 and V is TRBV11-2; tentative D call: TRBD2 (5 bases). The germline V gene has CDR1 SGHAT and CDR2 FQNNGV. CDR3 length equals 15 residues. The CDR3 protein is CASGLVGGRTGELFS. In nucleotides, the CDR3 is TGTGCCAGCGGCTTAGTTGGAGGACGCACCGGGGAGCTGTTTTCT.

By proportion, this clonotype is large. The chain carries TRBV29-1 and TRBJ1-2, with D perhaps matching TRBD1 (5 bases). The CDR3 contains 11 residues. Per germline, CDR1 SQVTM and CDR2 ANQGSEA. CDR3 coding DNA: TGCACTTATAAGGGGAACTATGGCTACACCTTC. It translates to CTYKGNYGYTF.

This clonotype ranks as large (0.1 to 1%). The V call is TRBV5-5, the J call TRBJ1-1; TRBD1 matches 7 bases. The CDR3 runs 14 residues. The V gene end was trimmed by 3 bases and the J gene end by 1 base; junction bases not matched to a gene: 3. Germline V gene lookup returns CDR1 SGHKS and CDR2 YYEKEE (reference sequence). CDR3 region: CASSSRTGNTEAFF. The CDR3 DNA follows: TGTGCCAGCAGCTCCCGGACAGGGAACACTGAAGCTTTCTTT.

A note on this clonotype: Without the conserved terminal phenylalanine or tryptophan, this CDR3 likely stems from a read error. The CDR3 loop is CASSLMGPSYGYTS. In DNA, the CDR3 is TGTGCCAGCAGCCTGATGGGCCCCTCCTATGGCTACACCTCC. This chain joins TRBV5-4 and TRBJ1-2, with D unclear. This CDR3 has 14 residues. Germline V gives CDR1 SGHNT, CDR2 YYREEE (reference sequence). The V end lost 4 bases, the J end lost 4 bases, and 14 bases lay between the germline ends.

By its share, this clonotype is large. The rearrangement uses TRBV7-3 and TRBJ2-1; D call uncertain. The CDR3 loop spans 15 amino acids. The germline CDR1 and CDR2 sequences are SGHTA and FQGTGA. The ends were cut back, 1 base at V and 5 bases at J, with 12 bases in the middle. As DNA, the CDR3 is TGTGCCAGCAGCTTAAAGGAGTCAGCCCACAATGAGCAGTTCTTC. Protein: CASSLKESAHNEQFF.

Sample share makes this clonotype large. The V and J genes are TRBV27 and TRBJ2-3; D is ambiguous. V was pared by 5 bases and J by 5 bases, with 11 bases between. CDR3 length: 13 residues. Germline V CDR1 and CDR2: MNHEY, SMNVEV (reference sequence). The CDR3 DNA reads as TGTGCCAGCAGTGCACGACTTGTAGATACGCAGTATTTT. As protein: CASSARLVDTQYF.

Within the sample, this clonotype is large (0.1 to 1%). The chain couples TRBV19 to TRBJ2-7, with 8 bases lining up with TRBD1. The ends lost 3 bases at V and 4 bases at J; junction bases unmatched: 2. The CDR3 length is 13 residues. Germline lookup yields CDR1 LNHDA and CDR2 SQIVND (reference sequence). The CDR3 sequence: CASSMQGAYEQYF. CDR3 nucleotides: TGTGCCAGTAGTATGCAGGGGGCATACGAGCAGTACTTC.

This clonotype rates as medium-sized. The rearrangement links TRBV7-2 to TRBJ1-6; possible D gene TRBD1, 6 bases. V lost 2 bases and J 6 bases, leaving 17 bases between the germline ends. Germline V gene sequence: CDR1 SGHTA, CDR2 FQGNSA. The CDR3 covers 17 residues. The CDR3 nucleotides read TGTGCCAGCAGCTTATTACAGGGCCCGAATCTTAATTCACCCCTCCACTTT. Amino acids: CASSLLQGPNLNSPLHF.

This clonotype is deemed large. V is TRBV27 and J is TRBJ2-1; D not certain. The CDR3 is 15 residues long. The germline CDR1 and CDR2 sequences are MNHEY and SMNVEV (reference sequence). V was pared by 4 bases and J by 5 bases, with 15 bases between. CDR3 coding DNA: TGTGCCAGCAGTTCCATAGACTCGGTGGACAATGAGCAGTTCTTC. This sequence encodes CASSSIDSVDNEQFF.

This clonotype ranks as large. The CDR3 sequence: CASSFPTREQYF. DNA of the CDR3: TGTGCCAGCAGTTTTCCAACGCGCGAGCAGTACTTC. The V call is TRBV28, the J call TRBJ2-7; D gene ambiguous. The CDR3 length is 12 residues. Germline CDR1 reads MDHEN; CDR2 reads SYDVKM. V lost 3 bases to trimming and J lost 6 bases, with 9 bases between them.

This clonotype is classed as medium-sized (0.01 to 0.1%). The chain links TRBV24-1 to TRBJ2-2; weak D call: TRBD2 (5 bases). V was trimmed by 0 bases and J by 3 bases, leaving 13 bases between them. Per germline, CDR1 KGHDR and CDR2 SFDVKD. The CDR3 extends over 17 amino acids. The CDR3 DNA sequence: TGTGCCACCAGTGATTTGCCCCTGGGAGTCGACACCGGGGAGCTGTTTTTT. This sequence encodes CATSDLPLGVDTGELFF.

By share, this clonotype counts as large. V is TRBV9 and J is TRBJ2-3, with 8 bases lining up with TRBD1. J was trimmed by 4 bases and V by 0 bases; bases with no gene match: 4. Germline CDR1 reads SGDLS; CDR2 reads YYNGEE. The CDR3 contains 15 residues. CDR3 sequence reads: CASSVEGQGADTQYF. CDR3 nucleotide sequence: TGTGCCAGCAGCGTAGAAGGACAGGGAGCAGATACGCAGTATTTT.

Turning to this clonotype: At one of its ends the junction is not consistent with the germline gene, which may arise from a read error. The genes are TRBV27 and TRBJ1-2, with TRBD1 matching over 8 bases. The CDR3 totals 13 residues. CDR1 is MNHEY, CDR2 SMNVEV, per germline (reference sequence). In DNA form, the CDR3 reads TGTGTCAGCAGTTTATGGACAGGGTATGGCTACACCTTC. Its translation is CVSSLWTGYGYTF.

This clonotype has a handful of counts. The chain joins TRBV14 to TRBJ2-7; D remains unclear. Germline CDR1 is SGHDN and CDR2 is FVKESK. Trimming left V 5 bases short and J 0 bases short, with 11 bases between. This CDR3 spans 14 amino acids. For the CDR3, the DNA is TGTGCCAGCAGCAGGACGGTCAGCTCCTACGAGCAGTACTTC. This encodes CASSRTVSSYEQYF.